This TCR beta chain stems from a study of PD-1 blockade in classical Hodgkin lymphoma. General study results and limits: Complete responders' diversity at baseline resembled that of newly diagnosed patients. Relative to healthy donors, newly diagnosed patients reportedly had lower baseline TCR diversity, which was reported as lower still in relapsed/refractory patients.

No patient escaped relapse after autologous stem cell transplantation, and brentuximab vedotin exposure varied. Germline V lookup: CDR1 LGHNA, CDR2 YNFKEQ. The CDR3 consists of 18 residues. V lost 1 base and J lost 0; bases outside the gene matches: 3. A note on this clone: Its specificity is unknown.

Clones were sequenced by immunoSEQ multiplex PCR, and TCRdb holds only the in-frame ones, with some missing. Of about 23,000 clones listed, roughly 80% are singletons. This TCR was sampled from a human donor with classical Hodgkin lymphoma. The specimen was peripheral blood mononuclear cells (PBMCs), collected before the second cycle of nivolumab. The rearrangement joins TRBV4-2 to TRBJ2-3, with TRBD2 matching 14 bases. This CDR3 is CASSQARTSGGSTDTQYF. CDR3 nucleotide sequence: TGTGCCAGCAGCCAAGCCCGGACTAGCGGGGGGAGCACAGATACGCAGTATTTT.